This TCR beta chain was sequenced in a study of shared clonotypes between healthy human individuals. The deep-level immunoSEQ assay was used. Unsorted PBMC DNA sequencing spanned ten immunoSEQ deep assay plates. The repertoire was sequenced with immunoSEQ multiplex PCR; TCRdb's copy has only in-frame clones and lacks some. The table lists some 450,000 clones, 70% to 80% of them singletons, with 9.5% to 15% in the top ten. The CDR3 contains 13 residues. CDR1 is SGHTA, CDR2 FQGNSA, per germline. V lost 6 bases and J 5 bases, leaving 14 bases between the germline ends. In its sample, this clone was seen once. Its antigen remains unidentified. Study conclusions and caveats: Investigators collected only blood, and repertoires in tissues likely differ. The expectation was that sequencing depth would affect clonotype sharing among donors.

The sequenced sample consisted of PBMCs. The chain joins TRBV7-2 to TRBJ2-7; D tentatively fits TRBD1 or TRBD2 (5 bases each). This receptor was identified in a woman in her thirties or forties in good health. Some clones in this sample may be carry-over from other donors' samples. For the CDR3, the DNA is TGTGCCAGCAGGCCGCCCGGGGACCACGAGCAGTACTTC. This translates into CASRPPGDHEQYF. Based on the CDR3 plus reference TRBV7-2 and TRBJ2-7, the full variable domain is GAGVSQSPSNKVTEKGKDVELRCDPISGHTALYWYRQSLGQGLEFLIYFQGNSAPDKSGLPSDRFSAERTGGSVSTLTIQRTQQEDSAVYLCASRPPGDHEQYFGPGTRLTVT.